A single sample is the source of the 16 T cell receptor beta chains below, sequenced in a study of OX40 agonist ivuxolimab in advanced cancers. Clones were read by immunoSEQ multiplex PCR, and TCRdb kept only the in-frame ones, dropping some. The data show 60,000 to 75,000 clones, about 89% seen once. Sequences were derived from CD4+ or CD8+ T cells sorted from blood, sampled in a trial of the OX40 agonist ivuxolimab. The receptors stem from an adult with an advanced solid tumor such as melanoma, head and neck, liver or kidney cancer.

The count of this clone is one. The chain has TRBV29-1 and TRBJ2-3, with D unresolved. CDR1 SQVTM and CDR2 ANQGSEA come from the germline V gene. The germline V and J ends were trimmed by 6 bases and 6 bases, with 10 bases remaining between them. The CDR3 is 11 amino acids. The CDR3 bases are TGCAGCGTGGATGCCGGGGATACGCAGTATTTT. It yields the protein CSVDAGDTQYF.

The genes are TRBV10-1 and TRBJ1-5; D not resolved. The CDR3 is made up of 13 amino acids. V was trimmed by 8 bases and J by 7 bases, leaving 15 bases between them. CDR1 WNHNN and CDR2 SYGVQD come from the germline V gene (reference sequence). CDR3 in amino acids: CASQVGNGQPQHF. In DNA, the CDR3 is TGCGCCAGCCAAGTCGGGAACGGGCAGCCCCAGCATTTT.

The V call is TRBV6-5, the J call TRBJ2-7; D is uncertain. V lost 3 bases to trimming and J lost 2 bases, with 8 bases between them. Germline V gene lookup returns CDR1 MNHEY and CDR2 SVGAGI. CDR3 length equals 13 residues. The CDR3 coding sequence is TGTGCCAGCAGTTATAACGGAGCCTACGAGCAGTACTTC. Translation: CASSYNGAYEQYF.

The chain recombines TRBV7-3 with TRBJ2-1; the match to TRBD2 covers 12 bases. Germline V gene lookup returns CDR1 SGHTA and CDR2 FQGTGA. This CDR3 comprises 18 residues. Losses at the gene ends were 1 base for V and 6 bases for J; bases not matched to a gene: 10. The CDR3 DNA reads TGTGCCAGCAGCTTAAGCCCATTACTAGCGGGAGGTTCCAATGAGCAGTTCTTC. Amino acid sequence: CASSLSPLLAGGSNEQFF.

This chain uses TRBV28 with TRBJ2-7; D is unresolved. The CDR3 contains 15 residues. Germline V CDR1 and CDR2: MDHEN, SYDVKM. With 3 bases removed from V and 6 bases from J, the gap between germline ends came to 18 bases. The DNA for the CDR3 is TGTGCCAGCAGTTTTTGGCAGGACCCCGGCGGCGAGCAGTACTTC. As protein: CASSFWQDPGGEQYF.

This sequence joins TRBV11-1 and TRBJ2-7, with 11 bases lining up with TRBD1. The germline V gene encodes CDR1 SGHAT and CDR2 FQDESV (reference sequence). This CDR3 is built from 15 residues. The J segment lost 1 base and the V segment lost 5 bases, leaving 4 bases of the junction unmatched. The CDR3 here is CASSPGTGGSYEQYF. In DNA, the CDR3 is TGTGCCAGCAGCCCAGGGACAGGGGGTTCCTACGAGCAGTACTTC.

This chain uses TRBV5-4 with TRBJ2-7; D is unclear. Trimming took off 2 bases at V and 0 bases at J, with 12 bases between the two ends. This CDR3 region has 15 residues. Germline CDR1 reads SGHNT; CDR2 reads YYREEE (reference sequence). In nucleotides, the CDR3 is TGTGCCAGCAGCTTTTCCAGGTCCAGCTCCTACGAGCAGTACTTC. It codes for CASSFSRSSSYEQYF.

This chain links TRBV6-1 with TRBJ2-1; no clear D. Between the trimmed V and J ends, which lost 1 base and 2 bases, there was a span of 9 bases. This CDR3 is built from 15 residues. CDR1 MNHNS and CDR2 SASEGT come from the germline V gene. In nucleotides, the CDR3 is TGTGCCAGCAGTGAAGAAGGGTTCGCCTACAATGAGCAGTTCTTC. This translates into CASSEEGFAYNEQFF.

CDR3 coding DNA: TGTGCCAGTAGTATAGATTCGGTTCGGCACACTGAAGCTTTCTTT. Translating gives CASSIDSVRHTEAFF. J is TRBJ1-1 and V is TRBV19; D not certain. Trimming removed 0 bases at V and 3 bases at J, with 11 bases between. This CDR3 comprises 15 residues. CDR1 is LNHDA, CDR2 SQIVND, per germline (reference sequence).

The chain uses TRBV19 and TRBJ2-1, with D tentatively TRBD2 (6 bases). With 6 bases removed from V and 0 bases from J, the gap between germline ends came to 12 bases. Germline CDR1 LNHDA, CDR2 SQIVND (reference sequence). The CDR3 is 15 amino acids. The CDR3 sequence: CASRPRDSSYNEQFF. DNA for the CDR3: TGTGCCAGTAGACCGCGGGATTCCTCCTACAATGAGCAGTTCTTC.

The chain employs TRBV11-2 and TRBJ1-4; D gene uncertain. Trimming stripped 6 bases from V and 0 bases from J, with 14 bases between. The CDR3 has 16 residues. From germline, CDR1 is SGHAT and CDR2 FQNNGV. The CDR3 nucleotides read TGTGCCAGCAGTCCCGCAGTAAGGACAACTAATGAAAAACTGTTTTTT. Protein product: CASSPAVRTTNEKLFF. Using reference TRBV11-2 and TRBJ1-4 for the parts outside the CDR3, the full variable domain is EAGVAQSPRYKIIEKRQSVAFWCNPISGHATLYWYQQILGQGPKLLIQFQNNGVVDDSQLPKDRFSAERLKGVDSTLKIQPAKLEDSAVYLCASSPAVRTTNEKLFFGSGTQLSVL.

V is TRBV9 and J is TRBJ1-2; no reliable D call. CDR1 and CDR2 (germline): SGDLS, YYNGEE. Trimming left V 0 bases short and J 3 bases short, with 6 bases between. The CDR3 runs to 13 residues. The CDR3: CASSVDPDYGYTF. Written as DNA, the CDR3 is TGTGCCAGCAGCGTAGACCCGGACTATGGCTACACCTTC.

This chain uses TRBV28 with TRBJ2-7; possibly TRBD2 for D (5 bases). V was trimmed by 5 bases and J by 0 bases, leaving 11 bases between them. The length of the CDR3 is 14 residues. Looked up from germline, CDR1 is MDHEN and CDR2 is SYDVKM. CDR3 region: CASSPEDYSYEQYF. The DNA for the CDR3 is TGTGCCAGCAGTCCCGAAGACTACTCCTACGAGCAGTACTTC.

V and J are TRBV10-3 and TRBJ1-5; D not resolved. The V gene lost 5 bases and the J gene lost 2 bases, with 10 bases spanning the gap. The CDR3 consists of 14 residues. Germline V gives CDR1 ENHRY, CDR2 SYGVKD. CDR3: CAISSLEGNQPQHF. In DNA form, the CDR3 reads TGTGCCATCAGTTCGTTGGAGGGCAATCAGCCCCAGCATTTT.

The chain employs TRBV30 and TRBJ1-2; no clear D gene. The CDR3 has 14 residues. V lost 1 base to trimming and J lost 4 bases, with 13 bases between them. Per germline, CDR1 GTSNPN and CDR2 SVGIG (reference sequence). The CDR3 nucleotides read TGTGCCTGGAGTGCCTCCCCTCTGAGCTATGGCTACACCTTC. The encoded protein is CAWSASPLSYGYTF.

As regards this clone: This CDR3 is also generated by other DNA sequences in the sample. CDR3 sequence: CASSQRTGGNQPQHF. In nucleotides, the CDR3 is TGTGCCAGCAGCCAACGAACAGGGGGAAACCAGCCCCAGCATTTT. This chain links TRBV28 with TRBJ1-5; TRBD1 matches 8 bases. V was clipped by 6 bases and J by 7 bases; unmatched bases: 11. CDR1 and CDR2 from the germline V gene are MDHEN and SYDVKM. The CDR3 is made up of 15 amino acids.